A single TCR beta chain is shown here with its context. Its antigen remains unidentified. No base quality values were provided; no much bigger clone lies one nucleotide off. This sample is part of a study of blood T cell repertoires in COVID-19 (TCRdb year 2020). The study in broad terms: The collaborator samples originated in the United States, Italy and Spain and spanned the acute and convalescent phases of COVID-19. The prospective study material was composed of cDNA or gDNA derived from T cells, B-cell-depleted T cells, or PBMCs. Deeply sampled blood TCRbeta repertoires from subjects exposed to, actively infected with, or recovered from COVID-19 were included in the dataset. The repertoires were released in a freely available public database meant as a resource for research on the immune response to SARS-CoV-2. Samples were obtained from the ongoing ImmuneRACE study (first 160 participants) and from 1,254 subjects provided by 6 global collaborators. Nearly every sample came with metadata listing a de-identified subject ID, COVID-19 status, age in years and sex. Where HLA class I and class II types were available, the types were taken from metadata supplied by the sample provider, not from assay-based typing.

TCRbeta CDR3 regions were amplified from genomic DNA by means of the immunoSEQ Assay, a bias-controlled multiplex PCR. In the authors' own workflow: Nucleated cell counts per sample were estimated from amplification of reference gene primers within the assay. To quantify the absolute abundance of each unique TCRbeta CDR3 rearrangement, sequence reads were collapsed and filtered. Productive Simpson clonality was computed per sample as the square root of Simpson's diversity index over productive rearrangements. TCRdb obtained this table from immuneACCESS and retained in-frame rearrangements with V and J assigned. These tables miss some clones; where compared with another copy, unresolved V genes account for less than half of the shortfall, and the remainder is unexplained. That table is the source of V, J and clone size, and D and trimming were worked out from the DNA. The sample data list 430,000 or so clones, and around nine tenths of these were observed just once. The top ten clonotypes cover about 1.5% of the sample.

Enrolling through a virtual design, the prospective study's participants ranged in age from roughly 18 to 89 years and lived across 24 United States geographic areas. In the prospective study, cohorts were assigned on the basis of participant-reported clinical history obtained from a screening survey and a study questionnaire. Exposed participants were defined as having been in contact with someone with a PCR-confirmed or clinician-diagnosed COVID-19 case within 2 weeks of study entry. In the prospective study, whole blood, serum and a nasopharyngeal or oropharyngeal swab were collected from each participant by mobile phlebotomists. Participants in the prospective study had the option to provide additional blood draws and questionnaires over an approximately 2-month period. Before DNA extraction, blood samples from the prospective study were shipped at room temperature or frozen. The junction carries 17 bases between V and J, which are trimmed by 3 bases and 7 bases respectively. The CDR3 measures 14 amino acids from cysteine to phenylalanine. Only the CDR3 part of the read is kept: 42 bases, read in frame from the first base. The germline V gene gives CDR1 as SGHDT and CDR2 as YYEEEE.

Beyond this particular receptor, the publication reports: Clinical and demographic metadata were provided uncurated, with the amount varying by source and participant.

The specimen was PBMCs or T cells enriched from blood (not recorded which). The clonotype originates from a young woman who had been exposed to COVID-19. The chain employs TRBV5-6 and TRBJ2-7; a tentative D match to TRBD2 spans 6 bases. The CDR3 protein sequence reads: CASSSLGTSYEQYF. The sequenced DNA is TGTGCCAGCAGCTCTCTGGGGACTTCTTATGAGCAGTACTTC.